This TCR beta chain stems from a study of T-cell memory formation after mild COVID-19. Study-level results: Day 15 to 85 contractors were CD4/CD8 balanced; later expanders leaned CD4+. Among contracting clones, CD4+ were mainly CM/EM and CD8+ enriched in EMRA.

With regard to this clonotype: Its target is not known.

TCRdb independently ran MiXCR on the 5' RACE reads; one entry per CDR3 protein. Counted here are about 290,000 distinct CDR3 sequences, around a sixth occurring once; the ten biggest clones make up around 23%. The CDR3 contains 16 residues. Germline V gene data show CDR1 as LNHDA and CDR2 as SQIVND (reference sequence). The V segment lost 6 bases and the J segment 5 bases; nucleotides outside the gene matches: 13. The receptor was isolated from a man between 18 and 35 years old who had mild COVID-19 (a few samples of this study predate the infection). Cell type and time point are not known. V and J are TRBV19 and TRBJ2-3; 8 nucleotides match TRBD2. The sample taken for sequencing was PBMCs or a T cell subset sorted from them (not recorded which). The CDR3 sequence is CASSYQAGAEGDTQYF. CDR3 in DNA: TGTGCCAGTAGCTATCAAGCGGGGGCCGAGGGAGATACGCAGTATTTT.